Following are 5 T cell receptor beta chains from one sample sequenced in a study of CD8 T cells in Susac syndrome (dated 2019 in TCRdb). Libraries were made using the immunoSEQ multiplex PCR assay. RNA was extracted using the RNeasy kit, and roughly 0.5 to 1 ug of the RNA was reverse transcribed with random hexamers. The public reads were run again by TCRdb, first through fastp at Q25 and then through MiXCR, and only productive beta chains were kept. A single entry per CDR3 protein holds the most common genes and DNA from its merged rows. The sample contains more than 150,000 distinct CDR3 sequences, approximately 93% of them found a single time. The ten largest clones add up to around 0.21% of the sample. The sample consisted of CD8+ T cells from PBMCs. These receptors originate from a human donor with multiple sclerosis.

This clonotype appeared a single time. The chain combines TRBV9 with TRBJ1-1; D possibly corresponds to TRBD1 (6 bases). V lost 0 bases and J lost 0, with 9 bases in between. CDR1 and CDR2 from the germline V gene are SGDLS and YYNGEE. The CDR3 runs to 15 residues. This CDR3 is CASSVGRGLNTEAFF. CDR3 in DNA: TGTGCCAGCAGCGTAGGCAGGGGACTGAACACTGAAGCTTTCTTT.

The chain couples TRBV29-1 to TRBJ2-7; 9 bases agree with TRBD2. This CDR3 has 14 residues. The germline V gene encodes CDR1 SQVTM and CDR2 ANQGSEA. V was clipped by 2 bases and J by 2 bases; unmatched bases: 4. CDR3 in DNA: TGCAGCGTTGAAACCGGGACTAGCACCTACGAGCAGTACTTC. Encoded protein: CSVETGTSTYEQYF.

CDR3 nucleotides: TGTGCCAGCAGCTCACAGGGGGCGCAGGGGGAGACCCAGTACTTC. It yields the protein CASSSQGAQGETQYF. The rearrangement joins TRBV9 to TRBJ2-5; 9 bases fit TRBD1. The length of the CDR3 is 15 residues. Germline V CDR1 and CDR2: SGDLS, YYNGEE. V trimming: 4 bases; J trimming: 5 bases; junction bases outside the gene matches: 9.

The V call is TRBV7-9, the J call TRBJ1-2; 8 positions match TRBD1. Unmatched junction bases numbered 15, after V lost 7 bases and J lost 2 bases. The CDR3 consists of 17 residues. Germline-derived CDR1 and CDR2 are SEHNR and FQNEAQ (reference sequence). The CDR3 bases are TGTGCCAGCAAAGGAGGGACAGGACGCTCGGAGAACTATGGCTACACCTTC. Translation: CASKGGTGRSENYGYTF.

This chain connects TRBV7-9 to TRBJ2-7; 7 nucleotides match TRBD1. The CDR3 has 12 amino acids. Germline lookup yields CDR1 SEHNR and CDR2 FQNEAQ (reference sequence). With 4 bases clipped from V and 9 bases from J, the junction kept 6 bases outside the gene matches. The CDR3 nucleotides are TGTGCCAGCAGCTCTTCTACAGGGGCGCAGTACTTC. Its translation: CASSSSTGAQYF.